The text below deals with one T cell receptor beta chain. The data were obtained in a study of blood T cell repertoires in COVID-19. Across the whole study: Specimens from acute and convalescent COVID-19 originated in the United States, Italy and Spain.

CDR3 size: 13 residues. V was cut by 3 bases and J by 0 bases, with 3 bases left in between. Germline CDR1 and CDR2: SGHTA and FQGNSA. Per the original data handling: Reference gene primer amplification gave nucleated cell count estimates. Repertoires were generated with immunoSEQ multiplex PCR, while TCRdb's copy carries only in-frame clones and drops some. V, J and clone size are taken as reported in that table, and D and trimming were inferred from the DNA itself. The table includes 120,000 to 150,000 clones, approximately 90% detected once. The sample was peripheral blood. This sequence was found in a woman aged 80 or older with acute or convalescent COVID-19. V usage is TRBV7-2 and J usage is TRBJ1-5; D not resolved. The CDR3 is CASSFNSNQPQHF. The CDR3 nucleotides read TGTGCCAGCAGCTTTAATAGCAATCAGCCCCAGCATTTT.